This T cell receptor (beta chain) was profiled in a study of cytomegalovirus exposure and HLA in healthy donors. CDR1 is SGHTA, CDR2 FQGNSA, per germline. V lost 6 bases and J 0 bases, leaving 14 bases between the germline ends. The CDR3 totals 16 residues. The PCR ran on 60 Vbeta and 13 Jbeta primers. Original data processing: The count from a later analysis was 70 million to 85 million unique TCR beta chains, 9.5 million to 11 million of them shared. Generated by immunoSEQ multiplex PCR, the TCRdb table keeps only in-frame clones and is missing some. Clone size and the V and J calls come from that table; the DNA yielded D and trimming. This sample has 90,000 to 150,000 clones; roughly four fifths occur once, and the top ten carry around 2%.

The gene calls are TRBV7-2 and TRBJ2-2, with D possibly matching TRBD1 (6 bases). The sample comprised PBMCs. The receptor was derived from a middle-aged man in good health and CMV-seronegative. Here the CDR3 reads CASRTGPSTNTGELFF. The CDR3 DNA reads TGTGCCAGCAGAACAGGGCCCTCCACGAACACCGGGGAGCTGTTTTTT. The variable domain in full, completed from reference TRBV7-2 and TRBJ2-2, reads GAGVSQSPSNKVTEKGKDVELRCDPISGHTALYWYRQSLGQGLEFLIYFQGNSAPDKSGLPSDRFSAERTGGSVSTLTIQRTQQEDSAVYLCASRTGPSTNTGELFFGEGSRLTVL.